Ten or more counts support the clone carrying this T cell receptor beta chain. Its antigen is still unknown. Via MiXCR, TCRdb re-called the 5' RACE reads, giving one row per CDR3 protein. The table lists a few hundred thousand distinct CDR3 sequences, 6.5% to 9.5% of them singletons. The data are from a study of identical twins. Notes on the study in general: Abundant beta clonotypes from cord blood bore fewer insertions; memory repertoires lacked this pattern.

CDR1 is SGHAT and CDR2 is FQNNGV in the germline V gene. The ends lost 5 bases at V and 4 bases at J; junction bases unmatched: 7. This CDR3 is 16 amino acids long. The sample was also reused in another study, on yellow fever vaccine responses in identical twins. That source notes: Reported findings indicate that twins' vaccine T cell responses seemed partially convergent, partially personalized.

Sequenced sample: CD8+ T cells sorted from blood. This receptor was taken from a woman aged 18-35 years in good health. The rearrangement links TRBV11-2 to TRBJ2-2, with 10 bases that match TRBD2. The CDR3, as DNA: TGTGCCAGCAGCCCCTGGACTAGCGGTTTCACCGGGGAGCTGTTTTTT. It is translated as CASSPWTSGFTGELFF.